This is a list of T cell receptor beta chains from one sample in a study of vaccination effects on CD4 cells after COVID-19. Using immunoSEQ multiplex PCR, the repertoire was profiled, and TCRdb retains in-frame clones only, with some absent. This table holds under 40,000 clones, about 65% found once. These receptors are not linked to any known antigen. The sequenced sample was CD4+ T cells from PBMCs cultured without peptide, obtained before COVID-19 vaccination. These receptor sequences come from a human donor who received a COVID-19 vaccine. Each CDR3 is given with its conserved first and last residue. The order of the fields is V gene, CDR3 protein.

v_gene: TRBV10-1; CDR3aa: CASSTGESYEQYF
v_gene: TRBV6-1; CDR3aa: CASSEDAGRGANVLTF
v_gene: TRBV14; CDR3aa: CASRDTLAGPTDTQYF
v_gene: TRBV12-5; CDR3aa: CASGFNRDRYTGELFF
v_gene: TRBV14; CDR3aa: CASSQGATNLDQPQHF
v_gene: TRBV18; CDR3aa: CASSDSRGSNEKLFF
v_gene: TRBV18; CDR3aa: CASSPPDNLPFF
v_gene: TRBV5-5; CDR3aa: CASTSGALYEQYF
v_gene: TRBV2; CDR3aa: CASSAGQGFLGGYTF
v_gene: TRBV6-5; CDR3aa: CASSYETDSYEQYF
v_gene: TRBV2; CDR3aa: CASSERGTLFSGYTF
v_gene: TRBV11-3; CDR3aa: CASSSGVGGEQFF
v_gene: TRBV5-5; CDR3aa: CASSLVSGRGNEQFF
v_gene: TRBV19; CDR3aa: CASSIQGANSPLHF
v_gene: TRBV18; CDR3aa: CASTEGQGYSPLHF
v_gene: TRBV4-1; CDR3aa: CASSLGGGQANYGYTF
v_gene: TRBV6-1; CDR3aa: CASSEYAASNTGELFF
v_gene: TRBV2; CDR3aa: CASSPSRGRYEQYF
v_gene: TRBV6-5; CDR3aa: CASSYSAGAGEQYF
v_gene: TRBV7-8; CDR3aa: CASSFHRGTNEQFF
v_gene: TRBV18; CDR3aa: CASSPGTSVPYEQYF
v_gene: TRBV11-2; CDR3aa: CASSLVGLAGSYNEQFF
v_gene: TRBV29-1; CDR3aa: CSAERLQEQFF
v_gene: TRBV30; CDR3aa: CAWRQPQHF
v_gene: TRBV6-1; CDR3aa: CASSEAARYEQYF
v_gene: TRBV5-1; CDR3aa: CASSTGSGKETQYF
v_gene: TRBV3-1/TRBV3-2; CDR3aa: CASSLRDRVGSPLHF
v_gene: TRBV30; CDR3aa: CAWSPWTGTGGSEAFF
v_gene: TRBV6-4; CDR3aa: CASSDSTVNYGYTF